This T cell receptor beta chain was sequenced for a study of regulatory T cells in long-lasting Graves disease. Study-wide findings and caveats: Persistent disease was associated with favored TRBV28 usage and with favored use of TRBJ1-2 and TRBJ2-5.

In germline, CDR1 is MNHEY, CDR2 SVGEGT. The CDR3 spans 15 residues. With 0 bases removed from V and 4 bases from J, the gap between germline ends came to 10 bases. Construction of the TCR beta libraries employed iRepertoire HTBI primers in conjunction with Arm-PCR of CDR3 regions. TCRdb analysed the multiplex PCR reads with MiXCR anew, one entry per CDR3 protein. The repertoire consists of 200,000 to 250,000 distinct CDR3 sequences, with roughly 18% occurring once and the leading ten covering around 11%. This sample's time point: newly diagnosed GD, antithyroid drugs for less than 3 months. The TCR library was made from RNA extracted from PBMCs. This clonotype occurred many times. The antigen is undetermined. This sample also appeared in a second study, on T cells in Graves' hyperthyroidism and ophthalmopathy.

This sequence was found in a woman aged 25 to 39 with Graves disease. Sequenced material: peripheral blood mononuclear cells (PBMCs), taken at new diagnosis, from a patient treated with antithyroid drugs. The V and J genes are TRBV6-2 or TRBV6-3 and TRBJ2-1; D is possibly TRBD2 (6 bases). The CDR3 here is CASSYSHRGYNEQFF. In nucleotides, the CDR3 is TGTGCCAGCAGTTACTCACACCGGGGGTACAATGAGCAGTTCTTC.